This T cell receptor (beta chain) was obtained from a study of T cell responses to AZD1222 COVID-19 vaccine. The study's findings and limits: Unmutated regions of variants are reportedly targeted by nearly half of spike-specific TCRs. Baseline serostatus was positive in only a handful of AZD1222 recipients.

In the case of this clone: Antigen: not known.

TCRdb keeps only in-frame clones here, not all; method: immunoSEQ multiplex PCR. This table holds roughly 170,000 clones, approximately 90% found once. V trimming: 7 bases; J trimming: 3 bases; junction bases outside the gene matches: 12. Germline loops: CDR1 KGHSH, CDR2 LQKENI. CDR3 length: 16 amino acids. The starting material was peripheral blood, obtained on day 0 of AZD1222 vaccination. This rearrangement joins TRBV18 to TRBJ1-2, with 9 nucleotides matching TRBD1. This receptor was taken from an adult in good health. CDR3 sequence (DNA): TGTGCCAGCTTTTCTAACCAACAGGGGGCGGACTATGGCTACACCTTC. This codes for CASFSNQQGADYGYTF. Full variable domain (remainder filled in from reference TRBV18 and TRBJ1-2): NAGVMQNPRHLVRRRGQEARLRCSPMKGHSHVYWYRQLPEEGLKFMVYLQKENIIDESGMPKERFSAEFPKEGPSILRIQQVVRGDSAAYFCASFSNQQGADYGYTFGSGTRLTVV.